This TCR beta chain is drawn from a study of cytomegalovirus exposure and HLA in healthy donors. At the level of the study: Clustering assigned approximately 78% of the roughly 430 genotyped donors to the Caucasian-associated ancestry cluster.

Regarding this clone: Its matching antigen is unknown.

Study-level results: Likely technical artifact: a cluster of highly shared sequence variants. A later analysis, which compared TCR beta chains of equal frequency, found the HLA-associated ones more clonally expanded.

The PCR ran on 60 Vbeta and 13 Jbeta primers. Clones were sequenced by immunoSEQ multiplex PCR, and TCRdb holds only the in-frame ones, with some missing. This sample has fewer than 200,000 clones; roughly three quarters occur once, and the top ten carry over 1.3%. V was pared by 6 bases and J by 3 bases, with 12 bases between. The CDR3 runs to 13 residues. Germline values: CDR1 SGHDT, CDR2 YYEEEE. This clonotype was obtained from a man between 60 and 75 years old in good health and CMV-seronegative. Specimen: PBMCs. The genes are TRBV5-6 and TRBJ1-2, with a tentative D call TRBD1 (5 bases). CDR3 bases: TGTGCCAGCACCCTGGGGGGTGACTATGGCTACACCTTC. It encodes CASTLGGDYGYTF.